This T cell receptor (beta chain) emerged from a study of blood T cell repertoires in COVID-19. The repertoire was sequenced with immunoSEQ multiplex PCR; TCRdb's copy has only in-frame clones and lacks some. Of around 120,000 clones listed, around 79% are singletons. J gave up 4 bases and V 3 bases, and 9 bases lay outside the gene matches. The CDR3 has 18 amino acids. Germline CDR1 LGHNT, CDR2 FRNRAP. The TCR sequence derives from a man between 65 and 85 years old with acute or convalescent COVID-19. Input material: peripheral blood. The chain combines TRBV12-5 with TRBJ2-1, with 13 nucleotides matching TRBD2. For the CDR3, the DNA is TGTGCTAGTGGTTTCAGGGGACTAGCGGGGTATTCTTACAATGAGCAGTTCTTC. It encodes CASGFRGLAGYSYNEQFF.